This TCR beta chain was captured by sequencing in a study of blood T cell repertoires in COVID-19 (dated by TCRdb to the early 2020s). About the investigation overall: Collaborator samples came from the United States, Italy and Spain and covered acute and convalescent phases of COVID-19. Subjects who had been exposed to COVID-19, were actively infected with it, or had recovered from it provided the deeply sampled blood TCRbeta repertoires that made up the dataset. A freely available public database, intended as a resource for researchers studying the immune response to SARS-CoV-2, is where the repertoires were released. The sample metadata nearly always contained a de-identified subject ID, COVID-19 status, age in years and sex. The samples were drawn from two sources: the first 160 participants of the ongoing ImmuneRACE study, and 1,000 to 1,500 subjects contributed by 6 global collaborators. Where available, HLA class I and class II types were obtained from metadata supplied by the sample provider rather than from assay-based typing. The prospective study material was composed of cDNA or gDNA derived from T cells, B-cell-depleted T cells, or PBMCs. On the study overall, not on this receptor specifically: The amount of clinical and demographic metadata varied by source and participant and was provided uncurated.

A remark on this clone: It has no known antigen specificity. Base quality data are lacking; no much larger clone is found one base away.

Collaborating institutions collected whole blood in K2EDTA tubes following their own protocols. For TCRbeta analysis, collaborators shipped samples in one of three forms: frozen whole blood, isolated PBMCs, or DNA extracted from either of those sample types. TCRbeta CDR3 regions were amplified from genomic DNA using the immunoSEQ Assay, a bias-controlled multiplex PCR. Concerning the study's data processing: Nucleated cell counts per sample were estimated from amplification of reference gene primers within the assay. To quantify the absolute abundance of each unique TCRbeta CDR3 rearrangement, sequence reads were collapsed and filtered. For each sample, productive Simpson clonality was calculated as the square root of Simpson's diversity index over productive rearrangements. In its TCRdb copy, this immuneACCESS table keeps in-frame sequences only and misses some clones. Where compared with another copy, unresolved V genes explain less than half of these, and the others have no known cause. That table supplies the V and J calls and clone size; D and trimming were determined from the DNA. The sample table records 150,000 to 200,000 clones; around 89% of these occur just once. Jointly, the top ten make up 6% of the sample.

Sequencing was done on a sample of peripheral blood. The TCR comes from a man aged 35 to 55 with active or convalescent COVID-19.

In nucleotides, the sequence is TGTGCCAGCAGCCAACTGTTAACCGGGACAGCAAGCTCCTACGAGCAGTACTTC. Protein translation: CASSQLLTGTASSYEQYF. The V and J genes are TRBV3-1 (or the pseudogene TRBV3-2) and TRBJ2-7; 7 nucleotides in the junction match TRBD1. Measured from the cysteine to the phenylalanine, the CDR3 is 18 residues long. Only the CDR3 DNA is retained, 54 bases long and in frame from the first base. The germline V gene (reference sequence) sets CDR1 to LGHDT and CDR2 to YNNKEL. Germline trimming amounts to 2 bases on V and 0 bases on J, with 13 as the count of junction bases outside the gene matches.